These 13 T cell receptor beta chains were all obtained from the same sample, sequenced in a study of spatial heterogeneity in lung cancer. Whole-study findings and limits: Expanded intratumoral alpha and beta TCR counts tracked tumor mutation counts.

TCRdb reanalysed the 5' RACE reads using MiXCR and keeps one entry per CDR3 protein. The sample includes thousands of distinct CDR3 sequences, around 2.8% seen only once; the top ten take more than 10%. For these receptors, no antigen is known. Time point reported: sample taken at primary tumor resection. The sample in question was lung tumor tissue, obtained at surgery. The source is a female donor with early-stage non-small cell lung cancer.

This clonotype was recorded at least ten times. V is TRBV12-3 or TRBV12-4 and J is TRBJ1-1, with D possibly being TRBD1 (5 bases). CDR3 length equals 14 residues. Deletions cut 7 bases from V and 1 base from J, with 13 bases between. Written as DNA, the CDR3 is TGTGCCAGCAAAGAAGGACATTCGAACACTGAAGCTTTCTTT. The encoded protein is CASKEGHSNTEAFF.

By share of the sample, this clonotype is medium-sized (0.01 to 0.1%). CDR3: CAWSVRLGRMNTEAFF. Written as DNA, the CDR3 is TGTGCCTGGAGTGTACGATTAGGCAGGATGAACACTGAAGCTTTCTTT. V is TRBV30 and J is TRBJ1-1; D is uncertain. The CDR3 is 16 residues long. Trimming removed 0 bases from V and 0 bases from J, with 14 bases in between. The germline CDR1 and CDR2 sequences are GTSNPN and SVGIG (reference sequence).

This clonotype is labeled medium-sized. V is TRBV5-4 and J is TRBJ2-5; 13 bases line up with TRBD2. CDR1 SGHNT and CDR2 YYREEE come from the germline V gene (reference sequence). V lost 4 bases and J lost 5; bases outside the gene matches: 11. The CDR3 has 17 residues. The DNA for the CDR3 is TGTGCCAGCAGCCTAAGACTAGCGGGGGGTTTTGTGGAGACCCAGTACTTC. This codes for CASSLRLAGGFVETQYF.

This clonotype was seen at least ten times. The chain employs TRBV4-2 and TRBJ2-2; D gene unclear. The germline V gene has CDR1 LGHNA and CDR2 YNFKEQ. The CDR3 is 14 residues long. Between the trimmed V and J ends, which lost 0 bases and 7 bases, there was a span of 9 bases. CDR3 residues: CASSQERRNGELFF. CDR3 nucleotide sequence: TGTGCCAGCAGCCAAGAACGCCGGAACGGGGAGCTGTTTTTT.

This clonotype was observed at least ten times. V is TRBV4-3 and J is TRBJ1-3; D is undetermined. This CDR3 has 16 residues. With 5 bases removed from V and 1 base from J, the gap between germline ends came to 15 bases. From germline, CDR1 is LGHNA and CDR2 YSLEER. For the CDR3, the DNA is TGCGCCAGCAGCGCATCCTATGATTCATCTGGAAACACCATATATTTT. Amino acids: CASSASYDSSGNTIYF.

By share of the sample, this clonotype is large (0.1 to 1%). The V and J genes are TRBV18 and TRBJ1-1, with D hard to call. The V end was cut by 1 base, the J end by 2 bases, with 17 bases between. This CDR3 contains 17 residues. The germline V gene encodes CDR1 KGHSH and CDR2 LQKENI. In DNA form, the CDR3 reads TGTGCCAGCTCACCACTCCCCTTGTCGTCCGGAAACACTGAAGCTTTCTTT. The encoded protein is CASSPLPLSSGNTEAFF.

Sample share makes this clonotype medium-sized (0.01 to 0.1%). The chain has TRBV18 and TRBJ2-2; D is perhaps TRBD1 (6 bases). V was cut by 4 bases and J by 6 bases, with 12 bases left in between. Germline V gene sequence: CDR1 KGHSH, CDR2 LQKENI. This CDR3 contains 14 residues. CDR3 residues: CASSQETGPGELFF. Here the CDR3 DNA reads TGTGCCAGCTCACAAGAAACAGGGCCCGGGGAGCTGTTTTTT.

In its sample, this clonotype was seen many times. One end of the junction varies from germline; a read error may be responsible. V and J are TRBV5-1 and TRBJ2-3; 11 bases are a match to TRBD1. Germline V gene lookup returns CDR1 SGHRS and CDR2 YFSETQ. The CDR3 extends over 16 amino acids. CDR3 residues: CASSPGQGAWSDTQYF. The CDR3 nucleotides read TGTGCCAGCAGCCCCGGACAGGGGGCTTGGTCAGATACGCAGTATTTT.

By proportion, this clonotype is medium-sized. V usage is TRBV7-2 and J usage is TRBJ2-7; 9 positions match TRBD1. V lost 5 bases to trimming and J lost 3 bases; unmatched junction nucleotides: 8. This CDR3 contains 15 residues. Germline lookup yields CDR1 SGHTA and CDR2 FQGNSA. CDR3 loop: CASSPDRGLYYEQYF. The CDR3 bases are TGTGCCAGCAGCCCGGACAGGGGCCTCTACTACGAGCAGTACTTC.

This clonotype is classed as medium-sized (0.01 to 0.1%). The chain couples TRBV5-1 to TRBJ2-2; no firm D call. CDR1 is SGHRS and CDR2 is YFSETQ in the germline V gene. The CDR3 loop spans 13 amino acids. Trimming removed 0 bases at V and 4 bases at J, with 4 bases between. The CDR3 loop reads CASSLEFTGELFF. The CDR3 region has the DNA TGCGCCAGCAGCTTGGAGTTCACCGGGGAGCTGTTTTTT.

In its sample, this clonotype is large. The V gene is TRBV28, the J gene TRBJ2-1; perhaps TRBD2 as D (5 bases). Germline lookup yields CDR1 MDHEN and CDR2 SYDVKM. V lost 10 bases and J 7 bases, leaving 14 bases between the germline ends. The CDR3 is made up of 12 amino acids. CDR3 coding DNA: TGTGCCACCCTCGGGAACGGGAATGAGCAGTTCTTC. Translating gives CATLGNGNEQFF.

In this sample, this clonotype is medium-sized. The J gene is TRBJ1-1, the V gene TRBV6-2 or TRBV6-3; a possible D gene is TRBD1 (5 bases). The V end was cut by 2 bases, the J end by 6 bases, with 13 bases between. Germline lookup yields CDR1 MNHEY and CDR2 SVGEGT. CDR3 length: 14 residues. The CDR3 DNA reads as TGTGCCAGCAGTTACGTGGGGCGGGTCGCTGAAGCTTTCTTT. This translates into CASSYVGRVAEAFF.

This clonotype is deemed medium-sized. V gene TRBV19 combines with J gene TRBJ1-6; D is uncertain. In germline, CDR1 is LNHDA, CDR2 SQIVND (reference sequence). The CDR3 runs 13 residues. The ends were cut back, 7 bases at V and 10 bases at J, with 14 bases in the middle. The CDR3: CASKQKTGSPLHF. CDR3 DNA sequence: TGTGCCAGTAAGCAGAAGACCGGCTCACCCCTCCACTTT.